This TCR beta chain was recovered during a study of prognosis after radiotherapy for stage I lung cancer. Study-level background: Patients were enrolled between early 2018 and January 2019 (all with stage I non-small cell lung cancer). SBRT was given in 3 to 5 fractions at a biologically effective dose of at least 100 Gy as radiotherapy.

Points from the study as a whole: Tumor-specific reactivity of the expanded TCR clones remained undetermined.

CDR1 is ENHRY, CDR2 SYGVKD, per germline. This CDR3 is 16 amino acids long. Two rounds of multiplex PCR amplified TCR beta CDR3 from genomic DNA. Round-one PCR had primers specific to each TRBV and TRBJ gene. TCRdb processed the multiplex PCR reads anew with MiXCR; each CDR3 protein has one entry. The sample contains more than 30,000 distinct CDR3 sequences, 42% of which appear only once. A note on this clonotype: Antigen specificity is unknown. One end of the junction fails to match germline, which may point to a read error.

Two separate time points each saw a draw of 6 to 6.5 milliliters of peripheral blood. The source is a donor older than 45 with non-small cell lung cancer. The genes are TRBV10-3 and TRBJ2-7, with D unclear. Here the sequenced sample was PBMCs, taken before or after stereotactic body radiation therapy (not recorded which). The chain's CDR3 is CSISNMTWYQSYEQYF. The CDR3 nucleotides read TGTTCCATCAGCAATATGACATGGTATCAATCCTACGAGCAGTATTTC.